Listed below are T cell receptor beta chains from one sample, sequenced in a study of human T cells and chemical hapten exposure. MiXCR was run by TCRdb on the RACE reads, yielding one entry per CDR3 protein. The sample consists of 200,000 to 300,000 distinct CDR3 sequences, about 9% of them appearing once. Source: whole blood, taken in connection with sensitization to the hapten diphenylcyclopropenone (DPC). The receptors were sampled from a woman aged 40-49 years with alopecia areata. Some clones in this sample may be carry-over from other donors' samples. CDR3s include the opening cysteine and the closing phenylalanine or tryptophan. Each record gives: V gene, J gene, clone size, D gene, CDR3 DNA, CDR3 protein. D genes are given only for firm matches. Clone size is stated in some rows and not others, as once, few, many or a class when expanded.

TRBV7-9	TRBJ2-7	many	-	TGTGCCAGCAGCCCGGGACGGGCCTCTAACGAGCAGTACTTC	CASSPGRASNEQYF
TRBV12-3/TRBV12-4	TRBJ2-5	-	-	TGTGCCAGCAGTTTTACGAGAGTGGAGACCCAGTACTTC	CASSFTRVETQYF
TRBV7-2	TRBJ2-5	-	TRBD1	TGTGCCAGCAGCCCGCAATCCGGGACAGGGGGCAGGGAGACCCAGTACTTC	CASSPQSGTGGRETQYF
TRBV19	TRBJ1-2	-	-	TGTGCCGCCCTCGGGGGGATCGGCTATGGCTACACCTTC	CAALGGIGYGYTF
TRBV25-1	TRBJ2-2	few	TRBD1	TGTGCCAGCAGTGAGACAGGGGGAACCGGGGAGCTGTTTTTT	CASSETGGTGELFF
TRBV28	TRBJ1-6	-	-	TGTGCCAGCAGGTGGGCGAATAGGGATAATTCACCCCTCCACTTT	CASRWANRDNSPLHF
TRBV9	TRBJ2-5	few	TRBD2	TGTGCCAGCAGCGTAGGGCGAGCGGGAGCCCAAGAGACCCAGTACTTC	CASSVGRAGAQETQYF
TRBV14	TRBJ2-3	few	-	TGTGCCAGCAGCGCAAGAAGGAAAAGCACAGATACGCAGTATTTT	CASSARRKSTDTQYF
TRBV21-1	TRBJ1-5	few	-	TGTGCCAGCAGCAACACGTTGAAGGGACATAGGGTGGTACCTAGCAATCAGCCCCAGCATTTT	CASSNTLKGHRVVPSNQPQHF
TRBV10-3	TRBJ2-1	few	TRBD2	TGTGCCATCAGTGGCGCCCCAAGTGCTATGGGGCTAGCGGTTGGTGACAATGAGCAGTTCTTC	CAISGAPSAMGLAVGDNEQFF
TRBV18	TRBJ2-7	many	TRBD2	TGTGCCAGCTCCCCTTCGAGACTAGCGGGGGGCGAGCAGTACTTC	CASSPSRLAGGEQYF
TRBV20-1	TRBJ1-1	-	TRBD1	TGCAGTGCAAACAGGGGGGTGAACACTGAAGCTTTCTTT	CSANRGVNTEAFF
TRBV18	TRBJ1-1	-	-	TGTGCCAGCTCACCTGACCCGCAAGGGACCCCTTCTGCTTTCTTT	CASSPDPQGTPSAFF
TRBV24-1	TRBJ1-1	many	-	TGTGCCACCAGTGATTACGATAATCGCAGACCGAACACTGAAGCTTTCTTT	CATSDYDNRRPNTEAFF
TRBV7-2	TRBJ2-2	few	TRBD1	TGTGCCAGCAGCTCCCGGACAGGATCCAACACCGGGGAGCTGTTTTTT	CASSSRTGSNTGELFF
TRBV6-2/TRBV6-3	TRBJ1-1	-	TRBD1	TGTGCCAGCCTAGGGACAGGGGGCACTGAAGCTTTCTTT	CASLGTGGTEAFF
TRBV11-1	TRBJ2-1	-	TRBD2	TGTGCCAGCAGCTCCTCGGGACTAGCGGGAGTATCCCCCTACAATGAGCAGTTCTTC	CASSSSGLAGVSPYNEQFF
TRBV19	TRBJ1-3	few	-	TGTGCCAGTAGTATTGGGTTGACAGATGGAAACACCATATATTTT	CASSIGLTDGNTIYF
TRBV28	TRBJ2-7	-	-	TGTGCCAGCAGTCTCTTGACTGGGGGCTCCGAGCAGTACTTC	CASSLLTGGSEQYF
TRBV20-1	TRBJ2-7	-	TRBD2	TGCAGTGCTTCTAAGGGACTAGCGGGAGAATCGGGCAGCGAGCAGTACTTC	CSASKGLAGESGSEQYF
TRBV3-1	TRBJ2-5	few	-	TGTGCCACCTGGGGGGCTGAAGAGACCCAGTACTTC	CATWGAEETQYF
TRBV5-1	TRBJ2-1	-	TRBD2	TGCGCCAGCATGCGGCTAGCGGGGGACAATGAGCAGTTCTTC	CASMRLAGDNEQFF
TRBV15	TRBJ2-3	-	-	TGTGCCACCAGCAGCCGCACCCAGGGGGGGGTGTCAGATACGCAGTATTTT	CATSSRTQGGVSDTQYF
TRBV2	TRBJ2-5	-	-	TGTGCCTGCAGTCTCTCGAGGAGGGTCGAGACCCAGTACTTC	CACSLSRRVETQYF
TRBV7-9	TRBJ2-6	-	-	TGTGCCAGCAGCCCAGAGGGGCCCTCTGGGGCCAACGTCCTGACTTTC	CASSPEGPSGANVLTF
TRBV20-1	TRBJ1-2	many	-	TGCAGTGCTATCTTCCGGAACTATGGCTACACCTTC	CSAIFRNYGYTF
TRBV27	TRBJ1-1	few	TRBD1	TGTGCCAGCAGTACCGGACAGGGAAACACTGAAGCTTTCTTT	CASSTGQGNTEAFF
TRBV5-1	TRBJ2-7	-	TRBD2	TGCGCCAGCAGCTTTGGAGCGGGGGCTTACGAGCAGTACTTC	CASSFGAGAYEQYF
TRBV10-3	TRBJ2-1	few	-	TGTGCCATCAGTGAGGTGTCCGGGATGAACAATGAGCAGTTCTTC	CAISEVSGMNNEQFF